These T cell receptor beta chains were read from a single sample in a study of blood T cell repertoires in COVID-19. Here immunoSEQ multiplex PCR was the method, and the copy in TCRdb shows in-frame clones only, minus some. The sample holds 250,000 or so clones; under 95% are singletons and the top ten take approximately 2.7%. Sequencing was carried out using PBMCs or T cells enriched from blood (not recorded which). The receptors come from a man in his forties who had been exposed to COVID-19. The CDR3 runs from the conserved cysteine through the conserved F or W. Each record gives: J gene, V gene, clone size, D gene, CDR3 DNA, CDR3 protein. D genes are given only for firm matches. Rows give clone size only sometimes, using once, few, many, or a class for an expanded clone.

J gene: TRBJ1-4
V gene: TRBV7-9
clone size: -
D gene: TRBD1
CDR3 DNA: TGTGCCAGCAGCTGGACAGGGACTAATGAAAAACTGTTTTTT
CDR3 protein: CASSWTGTNEKLFF

J gene: TRBJ2-1
V gene: TRBV28
clone size: -
D gene: TRBD2
CDR3 DNA: TGTGCCAGCAGGCCGGGAGGGCCACCTGACAATGAGCAGTTCTTC
CDR3 protein: CASRPGGPPDNEQFF

J gene: TRBJ1-6
V gene: TRBV3-1/TRBV3-2
clone size: -
D gene: TRBD1
CDR3 DNA: TGTGCCAGCGGAGGACAGGGCAGTTCACCCCTCCACTTT
CDR3 protein: CASGGQGSSPLHF

J gene: TRBJ1-2
V gene: TRBV28
clone size: -
D gene: TRBD1
CDR3 DNA: TGTGCCAGCAGCCCCGAAAACCCGGGACAGCGAGAGTATGGCTACACCTTC
CDR3 protein: CASSPENPGQREYGYTF

J gene: TRBJ2-7
V gene: TRBV10-3
clone size: -
D gene: TRBD2
CDR3 DNA: TGTGCCATCAGTGAGGGACTAGCGGCCTACGAGCAGTACTTC
CDR3 protein: CAISEGLAAYEQYF

J gene: TRBJ1-1
V gene: TRBV29-1
clone size: -
D gene: -
CDR3 DNA: TGCAGCGCCGAGGGGAGGACGAACACTGAAGCTTTCTTT
CDR3 protein: CSAEGRTNTEAFF

J gene: TRBJ2-3
V gene: TRBV29-1
clone size: once
D gene: TRBD2
CDR3 DNA: TGCAGCGTTGTGTGGCCTAGCGGGAGTAAGGCAGATACGCAGTATTTT
CDR3 protein: CSVVWPSGSKADTQYF

J gene: TRBJ2-5
V gene: TRBV7-9
clone size: -
D gene: TRBD2
CDR3 DNA: TGTGCCAGCAGCTTGTGGGCGGGACTAGCGACAGAGACCCAGTACTTC
CDR3 protein: CASSLWAGLATETQYF

J gene: TRBJ2-2
V gene: TRBV7-2
clone size: -
D gene: TRBD2
CDR3 DNA: TGTGCCAGAGACATGGCGGGGGCGAACACCGGGGAGCTGTTTTTT
CDR3 protein: CARDMAGANTGELFF

J gene: TRBJ1-6
V gene: TRBV28
clone size: -
D gene: -
CDR3 DNA: TGTGCCAGCACTCCCAAGGTAACAGGCAATTCACCCCTCCACTTT
CDR3 protein: CASTPKVTGNSPLHF

J gene: TRBJ1-1
V gene: TRBV5-1
clone size: -
D gene: -
CDR3 DNA: TGCGCCAGCAGCTTGGCCGCAGGGGTGAACACTGAAGCTTTCTTT
CDR3 protein: CASSLAAGVNTEAFF

J gene: TRBJ1-2
V gene: TRBV18
clone size: -
D gene: -
CDR3 DNA: TGTGCCAGCTCACGCGAGGTCCGGAAGGAGTATGGCTACACCTTC
CDR3 protein: CASSREVRKEYGYTF

J gene: TRBJ1-5
V gene: TRBV24-1
clone size: -
D gene: -
CDR3 DNA: TGTGCCACCAGAGGAGGCAGCAATCAGCCCCAGCATTTT
CDR3 protein: CATRGGSNQPQHF

J gene: TRBJ2-7
V gene: TRBV27
clone size: -
D gene: TRBD2
CDR3 DNA: TGTGCCAGCAGACGCACCGGGACTAGCGGGAGCCGATACGAGCAGTACTTC
CDR3 protein: CASRRTGTSGSRYEQYF

J gene: TRBJ2-5
V gene: TRBV10-3
clone size: -
D gene: -
CDR3 DNA: TGTGCCATCAGTGATGTCTCGGAGGAAGAGACCCAGTACTTC
CDR3 protein: CAISDVSEEETQYF

J gene: TRBJ1-5
V gene: TRBV28
clone size: -
D gene: TRBD1
CDR3 DNA: TGTGCCAGCAGTTCATCCCGGACAGGGGGGAGCAATCAGCCCCAGCATTTT
CDR3 protein: CASSSSRTGGSNQPQHF

J gene: TRBJ2-7
V gene: TRBV13
clone size: -
D gene: -
CDR3 DNA: TGTGCCAGCAGCCGCCCTGGCGGAGAGCATTACGAGCAGTACTTC
CDR3 protein: CASSRPGGEHYEQYF

J gene: TRBJ2-1
V gene: TRBV10-3
clone size: -
D gene: TRBD2
CDR3 DNA: TGTGCCATCAGTCTGCGGGAGAGTAGTGAGCAGTTCTTC
CDR3 protein: CAISLRESSEQFF

J gene: TRBJ2-7
V gene: TRBV10-1
clone size: -
D gene: TRBD1
CDR3 DNA: TGCGCCAGCAGTGAATTAGGGGGCCAGGGCTACGAGCAGTACTTC
CDR3 protein: CASSELGGQGYEQYF

J gene: TRBJ1-2
V gene: TRBV24-1
clone size: -
D gene: TRBD1
CDR3 DNA: TGTGCCACCAGTGATTGGGACAGATACTATGGCTACACCTTC
CDR3 protein: CATSDWDRYYGYTF

J gene: TRBJ2-1
V gene: TRBV6-5
clone size: -
D gene: TRBD2
CDR3 DNA: TGTGCCAGCAGTTACGTCGGGAGGGCCTTCAATGAGCAGTTCTTC
CDR3 protein: CASSYVGRAFNEQFF

J gene: TRBJ2-3
V gene: TRBV30
clone size: -
D gene: -
CDR3 DNA: TGTGCCTGGAAGAACAGGGAATTCTCCACAGATACGCAGTATTTT
CDR3 protein: CAWKNREFSTDTQYF

J gene: TRBJ2-1
V gene: TRBV19
clone size: -
D gene: TRBD2
CDR3 DNA: TGTGCCAGCCGTCTGGGACTAGCGGGAGATGAGCAGTTCTTC
CDR3 protein: CASRLGLAGDEQFF

J gene: TRBJ1-1
V gene: TRBV18
clone size: -
D gene: -
CDR3 DNA: TGTGCCAGCTCACCATCGGGTTCGAACACTGAAGCTTTCTTT
CDR3 protein: CASSPSGSNTEAFF